These 4 T cell receptor beta chains originate from one sample sequenced in a study of beta chain features in type 1 diabetes. Reverse transcribing all isolated RNA meant expressed TCRB transcripts were sequenced. Only in-frame clones appear in the TCRdb table, and some are missing; sequencing was by immunoSEQ multiplex PCR. This table holds 400,000 to 500,000 clones, more than 11% found once. Sequencing was carried out using naive CD4+ T cells from blood. Source of these receptors: a man aged 25 to 40 in good health.

The genes are TRBV29-1 and TRBJ2-3, with D possibly TRBD2 on 5 matching bases. From germline, CDR1 is SQVTM and CDR2 ANQGSEA. CDR3 length: 14 residues. V shed 7 bases and J shed 4 bases, with 18 bases lying between them. The CDR3 sequence: CSGSRAGSPDTQYF. CDR3 sequence (DNA): TGCAGCGGGAGTAGGGCGGGTAGTCCAGATACGCAGTATTTT.

V is TRBV29-1 and J is TRBJ2-5, with TRBD1 identical over 10 bases. Losses at the gene ends were 5 bases for V and 4 bases for J; bases not matched to a gene: 1. The CDR3 is 12 amino acids. The V gene's germline CDR1 is SQVTM and CDR2 ANQGSEA. The CDR3 reads CSVWDRGETQYF. CDR3 nucleotides: TGCAGCGTTTGGGACAGGGGAGAGACCCAGTACTTC.

DNA of the CDR3: TGCGCCAGCAGCTTGGAGGCGGGAGACTCAAATACGCAGTATTTT. It translates to CASSLEAGDSNTQYF. The rearrangement joins TRBV5-1 to TRBJ2-3; 7 bases are shared with TRBD2. Germline assignment: CDR1 SGHRS and CDR2 YFSETQ. V shed 0 bases and J 7 bases; nucleotides not matched to a gene: 8. The CDR3 spans 15 residues.

The chain carries TRBV12-5 and TRBJ2-5; TRBD2 agrees at 7 bases. This CDR3 is built from 14 residues. V was clipped by 7 bases and J by 5 bases; unmatched bases: 10. CDR1 and CDR2 from the germline V gene are LGHNT and FRNRAP. The CDR3 loop is CASDDRAGRETQYF. Written as DNA, the CDR3 is TGTGCTAGTGACGACCGAGCGGGGCGCGAGACCCAGTACTTC.